The subject of this entry is one T cell receptor beta chain. Its antigen is unknown. No clone much larger than this one lies a single base away; base qualities are absent. For the CD8 naive samples, CD45RO-negative cells were positively selected for CCR7, yielding a CD45RA+CCR7+ population from which TemRA cells were excluded. Donors were healthy HIV-negative adults with no recently reported acute infections or vaccinations. All donors were Caucasian adults living in Nashville, Tennessee, USA. Blood was collected by leukapheresis, and PBMCs were isolated by Ficoll-Histopaque density gradient centrifugation and then cryopreserved in liquid nitrogen vapor phase. Analytical flow cytometry was used to check the purity and quantity of each magnetically sorted T cell population. Genomic DNA was isolated from every sorted fraction and measured by UV absorbance on a Nanodrop 2000c. Using the deep immunoSEQ assay, TCR CDR3 regions were amplified from genomic DNA by multiplex PCR. Genomic DNA extracted from each cell subset was distributed evenly over all wells of several immunoSEQ 96-well plates, and each plate served as one replicate. Each replicate PCR for sorted subsets received 150 to 250 ng genomic DNA, equal to about 30,000 T cell genomes. The purified libraries were quantified using a Qubit 3.0 fluorometer, sized with a Bioanalyzer 2100, and then quantified again using the KAPA Library Quantification kit. Every immunoSEQ 96-well plate was sequenced on a dedicated single-read 150-cycle Illumina NextSeq 550 flow cell. On the authors' methods: Because only junctional sequences without quality scores were contained in the immunoSEQ output, filtering matching that applied to full-length reads could not be performed. To assign V/J genes and CDR3, sequences were annotated against IMGT germline references using PyIR, a Python wrapper for IgBLAST v1.9. Reads with weak V/J assignments (E-value above 1e-6), missing CDR3, stop codons, out-of-frame junctions, or ambiguous translated residues were removed. V3J clonotypes were defined as sequences sharing an identical inferred V gene, J gene, and CDR3 amino acid sequence. The percentage overlap between two repertoires was calculated by dividing the number of shared unique clonotypes by the size of the smaller repertoire. RTK rarefaction, the Chao1 estimator, and Recon v2.1 estimates of unobserved clonotypes were used to assess repertoire richness. Generation probabilities for all TCRbeta clonotypes obtained by the gDNA method from a handful of donors were computed using OLGA. In TCRdb, the immuneACCESS table is reduced to in-frame sequences with V and J assigned. These tables do not hold every clone; where another copy was compared, an unresolved V gene accounts for under half, and the others remain unexplained. Clone size and the V and J calls come from that table; the DNA yielded D and trimming. The table for this sample lists a few million clones; just over 90% of them were counted only once. The top ten clones comprise more than 1.5% of the sample.

This entry belongs to a study of shared clonotypes between healthy human individuals (dated by TCRdb to 2019 to 2021). Broadly, across the study: Two women and three men aged 18 to 49 years were included in the cohort. To increase sequencing depth and limit assay-specific biases, different laboratories used diverse techniques to prepare libraries and sequence TCR repertoires. Each donor's leukapheresis produced roughly between roughly 0.85 and 9.5 billion PBMCs. For each donor, CD4 naive and CD4 memory were each given three plates, CD8 naive was given two plates, and CD8 memory was given one plate. The study deeply sequenced blood TCR repertoires of five healthy adults to estimate repertoire size and the extent of clonotype sharing between individuals. Broad study findings and their caveats: Roughly 5% of naive CD4, approximately 3.7% of naive CD8, about 2.4% of memory CD4, and more than 0.35% of memory CD8 clonotypes were shared across several donors. Naive subsets generally had larger estimated clonotype richness than memory subsets did. Because the study included a small number of donors, the genetic and exposure-history diversity represented was limited. Incomplete sequencing was indicated by rarefaction of sorted-subset datasets, despite the large sequencing depth. Clonotypes shared by all four sorted-subset donors showed higher generation probabilities than non-shared clonotypes. Sampling was restricted to blood, and TCR repertoires in tissue are likely to differ from TCR repertoires in blood. Pairwise subsampling indicated that sequencing depth was expected to affect the degree of clonotype sharing among donors.

The cysteine opens and the phenylalanine closes a CDR3 of 17 amino acids. The read is trimmed to its CDR3 DNA, 51 bases read in frame from base 1. Ends trimmed: V by 4 bases, J by 5 bases; bases unmatched to a gene: 8. The germline V gene (reference sequence) supplies CDR1 SEHNR and CDR2 FQNEAQ. The TCR comes from a man between 18 and 35 years old in good health. Some clones in this sample may be carry-over from other donors' samples. Sequenced material: naive CD8+ T cells from PBMCs. Interpreted using the paper, the cell subset or site label stands for: CD45RA+CCR7+. The sequence joins TRBV7-9 to TRBJ2-5; TRBD2 fits 15 bases in the junction. In nucleotides, the sequence is TGTGCCAGCAGCTCACGGACTAGCGGGAGGGATGGGGAGACCCAGTACTTC. This gives the protein CASSSRTSGRDGETQYF.